Each of the 9 T cell receptor beta chains below was sequenced from the same sample in a study of blood T cell repertoires in COVID-19. Some clones are missing from TCRdb's copy, which holds only in-frame ones; the method was immunoSEQ multiplex PCR. The sample shows 250,000 or so clones, over 70% of them seen only once. The sample was peripheral blood. The receptors were gathered from a woman over 75 with acute or convalescent COVID-19.

CDR3 sequence (DNA): TGTGCCAGCAGCTTATACAGGTCTAGTGAGACCCAGTACTTC. The encoded protein is CASSLYRSSETQYF. The chain links TRBV7-7 to TRBJ2-5; a possible D gene is TRBD1 (5 bases). Germline values: CDR1 SSHAT, CDR2 FNYEAQ (reference sequence). V lost 2 bases and J lost 5, with 12 bases in between. The CDR3 has 14 residues. The complete variable domain, with remaining parts taken from reference TRBV7-7 and TRBJ2-5, reads GAGVSQSPRYKVTKRGQDVTLRCDPISSHATLYWYQQALGQGPEFLTYFNYEAQPDKSGLPSDRFSAERPEGSISTLTIQRTEQRDSAMYRCASSLYRSSETQYFGPGTRLLVL.

V gene TRBV6-5 combines with J gene TRBJ2-7; 8 bases are a match to TRBD2. The CDR3 extends over 14 amino acids. V was pared by 10 bases and J by 3 bases, with 11 bases of the junction left unmatched. CDR1 and CDR2 (germline): MNHEY, SVGAGI. The CDR3 here is CATASGSSLYEQYF. CDR3 DNA sequence: TGTGCCACTGCTAGCGGGTCCTCGCTCTACGAGCAGTACTTC.

V usage is TRBV19 and J usage is TRBJ1-1, with D tentatively TRBD1 (5 bases). Germline V lookup: CDR1 LNHDA, CDR2 SQIVND (reference sequence). V lost 3 bases and J 4 bases, leaving 12 bases between the germline ends. The CDR3 is 14 residues long. In DNA, the CDR3 is TGTGCCAGTAGTATGGGACTTTTTTTCACTGAAGCTTTCTTT. Protein: CASSMGLFFTEAFF.

The chain recombines TRBV6-4 with TRBJ2-1; 12 bases match TRBD2. The CDR3 runs to 17 residues. The germline CDR1 and CDR2 sequences are MRHNA and SNTAGT. After removal of 0 bases from V and 9 bases from J, the junction contained 9 bases not matched to a gene. The CDR3 loop reads CASSDSLGLAGICEQFF. The CDR3 DNA sequence: TGTGCCAGCAGTGACTCATTGGGACTAGCGGGTATTTGTGAGCAGTTCTTC.

This chain uses TRBV2 with TRBJ1-3; 9 bases are a match to TRBD1. CDR3 length: 14 residues. Trimming removed 5 bases from V and 4 bases from J; junction bases left unmatched: 3. Germline V gene data show CDR1 as SNHLY and CDR2 as FYNNEI. The CDR3 DNA follows: TGTGCCAGCAGTCCGGGACAGGGAGGAAACACCATATATTTT. Its protein product is CASSPGQGGNTIYF.

The chain combines TRBV5-6 with TRBJ2-3; 8 bases fit TRBD2. Germline-derived CDR1 and CDR2 are SGHDT and YYEEEE. CDR3 length equals 14 residues. With 5 bases clipped from V and 4 bases from J, the junction kept 6 bases outside the gene matches. DNA of the CDR3: TGTGCCAGCAGGCCTCGGGGGGGTCCAGATACGCAGTATTTT. It specifies CASRPRGGPDTQYF. The entire variable domain, with the rest obtained from reference TRBV5-6 and TRBJ2-3, is as follows: DAGVTQSPTHLIKTRGQQVTLRCSPKSGHDTVSWYQQALGQGPQFIFQYYEEEERQRGNFPDRFSGHQFPNYSSELNVNALLLGDSALYLCASRPRGGPDTQYFGPGTRLTVL.

This clone has more than one count but fewer than ten. The rearrangement links TRBV7-9 to TRBJ2-7, with D possibly being TRBD1 (6 bases). The CDR3 length is 16 residues. Trimming took 5 bases from V and 3 from J, leaving 20 bases between them. The germline V gene has CDR1 SEHNR and CDR2 FQNEAQ (reference sequence). CDR3 nucleotides: TGTGCCAGCAGCAATAGAGGGGGAGTAGGTGTCTACGAGCAGTACTTC. It specifies CASSNRGGVGVYEQYF.

This clone was picked up one time. The genes are TRBV27 and TRBJ1-3; the D is unclear. The germline V gene has CDR1 MNHEY and CDR2 SMNVEV (reference sequence). The CDR3 has 16 amino acids. Deletions cut 6 bases from V and 7 bases from J, with 22 bases between. DNA for the CDR3: TGTGCCAGCAGCCAGACGGGAATGCCAGCCGGGAACACCATATATTTT. Its protein product is CASSQTGMPAGNTIYF.

The V gene is TRBV9, the J gene TRBJ1-3; TRBD1 agrees at 8 bases. The CDR3 has 17 amino acids. CDR1 is SGDLS, CDR2 YYNGEE, per germline. Trimming took 4 bases from V and 4 from J; bases not matched to a gene: 13. The CDR3 is CASSLQTGVLLGNTIYF. CDR3 DNA: TGTGCCAGCAGCCTCCAGACAGGGGTTCTATTGGGAAACACCATATATTTT.